This entry concerns a single T cell receptor (beta chain). Its antigen is undetermined. Assay: immunoSEQ multiplex PCR; the TCRdb copy retains only in-frame clones and omits some. The sample lists more than 9,000 clones, 50% to 60% occurring once. This CDR3 has 15 amino acids. Germline V lookup: CDR1 SQVTM, CDR2 ANQGSEA. With 3 bases clipped from V and 6 bases from J, the junction kept 2 bases outside the gene matches. The sample comes from a study of STAT3 mutations in large granular lymphocyte leukemia. Study summary: Among longitudinally sequenced T-LGLL patients, roughly half had canonical activating STAT3 mutations detected.

Study-wide results and caveats: In T-cell large granular lymphocyte leukemia, about half of patients showed multiple immunodominant subclonotypes.

The sequence was collected from a boy aged 5-17 years with T-cell large granular lymphocyte leukemia. Some clones in this sample may be carry-over from other donors' samples. The sequenced sample consisted of peripheral blood mononuclear cells. J is TRBJ2-2 and V is TRBV29-1, with 15 bases identical to TRBD2. The CDR3 loop reads CSVEGLAGGPGELFF. Here the CDR3 DNA reads TGCAGCGTTGAGGGACTAGCGGGGGGCCCCGGGGAGCTGTTTTTT.